Detailed here is one T cell receptor beta chain. The CDR3 is 15 amino acids. Trimming shortened V by 5 bases and J by 1 base, and 14 bases separated the two germline ends. The germline CDR1 and CDR2 sequences are GTSNPN and SVGIG (reference sequence). The data were obtained in a study of blood T cell repertoires in COVID-19. As for the study in general: Whether acute or convalescent, the COVID-19 samples came from the United States, Italy and Spain.

TCRdb's copy holds only in-frame clones and misses some; the assay was immunoSEQ multiplex PCR. Counted here are 320,000 or so clones, about 88% occurring once; the ten biggest clones make up more than 0.8%. Self-reported history from a screening survey and questionnaire set each donor's cohort. The material sequenced was PBMCs or T cells enriched from blood (not recorded which). This receptor was identified in a woman aged 25 to 39 who had recovered from COVID-19. This chain uses TRBV30 with TRBJ2-2; weak D call: TRBD1 (5 bases). CDR3 amino acids: CAWGVLTGNTGELFF. In DNA form, the CDR3 reads TGTGCCTGGGGGGTCCTAACAGGGAACACCGGGGAGCTGTTTTTT.